Listed below are T cell receptor beta chains from one sample, sequenced in a study of blood T cell repertoires in COVID-19. Assay used: immunoSEQ multiplex PCR; TCRdb lists only in-frame clones, some missing. The sample holds some 300,000 clones, 88% seen once. Sequenced input: PBMCs or T cells enriched from blood (not recorded which). All receptors come from a woman younger than 45 who had recovered from COVID-19. Both conserved end residues are part of each CDR3. A D gene is named only where the DNA matches it firmly. Not every row has a clone size; where given, it reads once, few, many or a size class.

j_call d_call v_call cdr3_length clone_size cdr3_aa cdr3_nt
TRBJ2-1 . TRBV7-9 11 . CASSQDYEQFF TGTGCCAGCAGCCAGGACTATGAGCAGTTCTTC
TRBJ1-2 . TRBV18 17 . CASSPFRRNPPNYGYTF TGTGCCAGCTCACCCTTCCGCAGAAACCCTCCTAACTATGGCTACACCTTC
TRBJ2-5 TRBD2 TRBV27 15 . CASSLAGDRRETQYF TGTGCCAGCAGTTTAGCGGGAGACCGAAGAGAGACCCAGTACTTC
TRBJ2-1 TRBD2 TRBV9 15 . CASSVGPAGYNEQFF TGTGCCAGCAGCGTAGGGCCAGCGGGATACAATGAGCAGTTCTTC
TRBJ2-1 . TRBV11-2 14 . CASSPSTSYNEQFF TGTGCCAGCAGTCCCTCGACTTCTTACAATGAGCAGTTCTTC
TRBJ2-2 . TRBV27 16 once CASSPYAGTHTGELFF TGTGCCAGCAGTCCTTACGCCGGGACACACACCGGGGAGCTGTTTTTT
TRBJ2-1 TRBD2 TRBV9 15 . CASSKGLAGVVEQFF TGTGCCAGCAGCAAGGGACTAGCGGGGGTGGTTGAGCAGTTCTTC
TRBJ2-3 . TRBV11-2 12 . CASSLASDTQYF TGTGCCAGCAGCTTAGCGTCAGATACGCAGTATTTT
TRBJ2-7 . TRBV19 18 . CASSIGGRGVGLSYEQYF TGTGCCAGTAGTATCGGGGGCCGGGGGGTAGGGCTATCCTACGAGCAGTACTTC
TRBJ1-4 . TRBV5-4 17 . CASSLGGLIATNEKLFF TGTGCCAGCAGCTTGGGGGGACTCATTGCAACTAATGAAAAACTGTTTTTT
TRBJ1-1 . TRBV5-6 13 . CASTTGFNTEAFF TGTGCCAGCACCACCGGGTTTAACACTGAAGCTTTCTTT
TRBJ1-4 . TRBV5-1 15 . CASSLEAATNEKLFF TGCGCCAGCAGCCTAGAGGCCGCAACTAATGAAAAACTGTTTTTT
TRBJ1-4 . TRBV28 13 . CASMRSLGEKLFF TGTGCCAGCATGCGGTCTCTCGGTGAAAAACTGTTTTTT
TRBJ1-2 . TRBV3-1/TRBV3-2 15 . CASSPPPGRNYGYTF TGTGCCAGCAGCCCGCCGCCAGGGCGGAACTATGGCTACACCTTC
TRBJ1-5 . TRBV15 13 . CATSRDRGQPQHF TGTGCCACCAGCAGAGATCGCGGGCAGCCCCAGCATTTT
TRBJ1-1 TRBD1 TRBV5-1 16 . CASSSRDRGRFTEAFF TGCGCCAGCAGCTCCCGGGACAGGGGGCGGTTCACTGAAGCTTTCTTT
TRBJ2-3 TRBD2 TRBV10-2 15 . CASSDGLAGSDTQYF TGCGCCAGCAGTGACGGACTAGCGGGGTCAGATACGCAGTATTTT
TRBJ2-2 . TRBV14 17 once CASSQEMGRAKTGELFF TGTGCCAGCAGCCAAGAAATGGGCAGGGCAAAGACCGGGGAGCTGTTTTTT
TRBJ1-2 . TRBV5-1 14 . CASSLVGEGFGYTF TGCGCCAGCAGCTTGGTGGGGGAGGGGTTTGGCTACACCTTC
TRBJ1-1 TRBD1 TRBV28 15 once CASSPDRGWNTEAFF TGTGCCAGCAGCCCAGACAGGGGTTGGAACACTGAAGCTTTCTTT
TRBJ1-2 TRBD1 TRBV28 17 . CASTSNDRGLYGRGYTF TGTGCCAGTACGTCCAACGACAGGGGGCTTTACGGACGGGGCTACACCTTC
TRBJ2-7 . TRBV10-2 14 . CASMSEASTYEQYF TGCGCCAGCATGTCAGAGGCCTCTACCTACGAGCAGTACTTC
TRBJ2-3 TRBD2 TRBV5-5 15 few CASSLGWPGGDTQYF TGTGCCAGCAGCTTGGGGTGGCCGGGAGGGGATACGCAGTATTTT
TRBJ1-2 . TRBV29-1 12 . CSVDKGLYGYTF TGCAGCGTTGATAAGGGACTCTATGGCTACACCTTC
TRBJ2-1 TRBD2 TRBV27 15 many CASRTLAGRGREQFF TGTGCCAGCAGGACGCTAGCGGGAAGAGGGCGGGAGCAGTTCTTC
TRBJ2-2 . TRBV9 18 . CASSVEAFIGRRTGELFF TGTGCCAGCAGCGTAGAGGCCTTTATCGGACGGAGGACCGGGGAGCTGTTTTTT
TRBJ1-2 TRBD1 TRBV28 19 . CASSYTTKRTGKANYGYTF TGTGCCAGCAGTTACACCACCAAACGGACAGGGAAAGCCAACTATGGCTACACCTTC
TRBJ1-4 . TRBV4-1 16 . CASSQDMTPRGEKLFF TGCGCCAGCAGCCAAGATATGACCCCAAGAGGTGAAAAACTGTTTTTT
TRBJ1-6 TRBD1 TRBV27 13 . CASRSTGASPLHF TGTGCCAGCAGGTCGACAGGGGCTTCACCCCTCCACTTT
TRBJ2-5 . TRBV9 13 . CASSVAGVETQYF TGTGCCAGCAGCGTAGCAGGGGTGGAGACCCAGTACTTC
TRBJ2-1 . TRBV12-3/TRBV12-4 11 . CASSWGVEQFF TGTGCCAGCAGTTGGGGCGTGGAGCAGTTCTTC
TRBJ2-7 . TRBV3-1/TRBV3-2 15 once CASSRPIGGSYEQYF TGTGCCAGCAGCCGCCCGATCGGGGGATCCTACGAGCAGTACTTC
TRBJ2-7 TRBD2 TRBV6-5 15 . CASSSYGLAGGEQYF TGTGCCAGCAGTTCCTATGGGCTAGCGGGGGGGGAGCAGTACTTC
TRBJ2-1 . TRBV7-2 13 few CASSLTEYNEQFF TGTGCCAGCAGCTTAACAGAGTACAATGAGCAGTTCTTC
TRBJ1-5 . TRBV18 15 once CASSRDNPSNQPQHF TGTGCCAGCTCCCGGGACAACCCCAGCAATCAGCCCCAGCATTTT
TRBJ1-5 TRBD1 TRBV10-3 16 once CATRGQGIIGNQPQHF TGTGCCACCCGGGGACAGGGGATTATTGGCAATCAGCCCCAGCATTTT
TRBJ1-1 . TRBV7-2 15 . CASSLVGGIGTEAFF TGTGCCAGCAGCTTAGTCGGAGGGATTGGGACTGAAGCTTTCTTT
TRBJ2-5 . TRBV11-2 17 . CASTLRRTDRTRETQYF TGTGCCAGCACCCTTAGAAGGACAGACCGTACGAGGGAGACCCAGTACTTC
TRBJ2-5 . TRBV2 14 . CASRAASYQETQYF TGTGCCAGTAGAGCGGCCTCGTACCAAGAGACCCAGTACTTC
TRBJ2-7 TRBD2 TRBV4-1 18 . CASSPEGVAGGPGYEQYF TGCGCCAGCAGCCCCGAGGGTGTCGCGGGAGGGCCCGGGTACGAGCAGTACTTC
TRBJ2-1 TRBD2 TRBV9 13 . CASSEGLEGEQFF TGTGCCAGCAGCGAGGGACTAGAGGGTGAGCAGTTCTTC
TRBJ2-2 TRBD2 TRBV4-3 18 . CASSQDPVSGGLTGELFF TGCGCCAGCAGCCAAGATCCTGTCAGCGGGGGGCTCACCGGGGAGCTGTTTTTT
TRBJ1-1 . TRBV19 12 few CASSPRVTEAFF TGTGCCAGTAGTCCCAGGGTAACTGAAGCTTTCTTT
TRBJ2-3 . TRBV30 11 . CAWAPADTQYF TGTGCCTGGGCCCCAGCAGATACGCAGTATTTT
TRBJ2-7 . TRBV5-1 15 . CASSLASQSLYEQYF TGCGCCAGCAGCTTAGCGAGCCAGAGCTTATACGAGCAGTACTTC
TRBJ2-1 . TRBV28 16 . CASSLVGLGLNNEQFF TGTGCCAGCAGTTTAGTGGGGCTAGGTCTCAACAATGAGCAGTTCTTC
TRBJ2-4 TRBD1 TRBV7-2 13 . CASSYRGQNIQYF TGTGCCAGCAGCTACAGGGGTCAAAACATTCAGTACTTC
TRBJ1-5 TRBD1 TRBV6-1 14 . CASSEGQRNQPQHF TGTGCCAGCAGTGAGGGACAGAGGAATCAGCCCCAGCATTTT
TRBJ1-2 . TRBV9 16 . CASSADSSAANYGYTF TGTGCCAGCAGCGCAGACAGCAGTGCGGCTAACTATGGCTACACCTTC
TRBJ2-7 TRBD1 TRBV11-2 15 . CASSLGTGPLREQYF TGTGCCAGCAGCTTGGGGACAGGGCCCCTTAGGGAGCAGTACTTC
TRBJ2-5 . TRBV5-6 14 . CASSSSWASETQYF TGTGCCAGCAGCTCCTCGTGGGCCTCCGAGACCCAGTACTTC
TRBJ1-6 . TRBV7-3 13 . CASSSDRNSPLHF TGTGCCAGCAGCTCCGACAGGAATTCACCCCTCCACTTT
TRBJ1-3 . TRBV30 13 . CAHHRLAGNTIYF TGTGCCCATCACAGGTTAGCTGGAAACACCATATATTTT
TRBJ2-2 TRBD1 TRBV27 13 few CASSYRGSGELFF TGTGCCAGCAGTTACAGGGGCTCCGGGGAGCTGTTTTTT
TRBJ1-2 . TRBV7-2 16 . CASSLITLGASYGYTF TGTGCCAGCAGCTTGATTACGTTAGGCGCTAGCTATGGCTACACCTTC
TRBJ1-1 TRBD1 TRBV5-1 14 few CASSQLQGDTEAFF TGCGCCAGCAGCCAATTGCAGGGGGACACTGAAGCTTTCTTT
TRBJ1-1 . TRBV28 14 . CASSLWSIPGDTFF TGTGCCAGCAGTTTATGGAGTATCCCAGGGGATACTTTCTTT